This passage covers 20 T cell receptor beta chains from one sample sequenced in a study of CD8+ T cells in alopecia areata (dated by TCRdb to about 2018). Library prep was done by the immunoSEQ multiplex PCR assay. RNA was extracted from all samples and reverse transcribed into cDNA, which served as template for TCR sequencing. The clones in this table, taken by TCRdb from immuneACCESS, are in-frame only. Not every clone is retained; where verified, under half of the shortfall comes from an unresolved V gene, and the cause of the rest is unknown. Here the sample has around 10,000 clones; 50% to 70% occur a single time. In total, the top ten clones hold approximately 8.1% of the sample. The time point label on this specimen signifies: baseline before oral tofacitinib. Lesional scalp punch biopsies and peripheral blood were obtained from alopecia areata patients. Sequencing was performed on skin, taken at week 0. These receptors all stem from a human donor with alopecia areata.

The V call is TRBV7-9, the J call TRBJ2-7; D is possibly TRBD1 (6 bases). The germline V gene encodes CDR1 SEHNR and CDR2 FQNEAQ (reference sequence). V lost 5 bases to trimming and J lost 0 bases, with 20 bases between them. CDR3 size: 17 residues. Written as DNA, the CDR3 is TGTGCCAGCAGCCCAACCACCATAGACAGGAGCTCCTACGAGCAGTACTTC. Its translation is CASSPTTIDRSSYEQYF.

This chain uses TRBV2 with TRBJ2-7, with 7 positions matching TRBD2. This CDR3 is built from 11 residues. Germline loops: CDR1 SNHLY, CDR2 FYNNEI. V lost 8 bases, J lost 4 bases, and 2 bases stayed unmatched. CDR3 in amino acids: CASAGVYEQYF. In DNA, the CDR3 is TGTGCCAGCGCGGGGGTTTACGAGCAGTACTTC.

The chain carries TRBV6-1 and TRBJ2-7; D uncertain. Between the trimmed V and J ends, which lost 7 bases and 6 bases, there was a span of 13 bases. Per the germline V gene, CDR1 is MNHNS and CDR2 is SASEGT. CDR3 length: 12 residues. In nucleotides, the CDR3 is TGTGCCAGCATTAGTGACCGGCTCGAGCAGTACTTC. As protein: CASISDRLEQYF.

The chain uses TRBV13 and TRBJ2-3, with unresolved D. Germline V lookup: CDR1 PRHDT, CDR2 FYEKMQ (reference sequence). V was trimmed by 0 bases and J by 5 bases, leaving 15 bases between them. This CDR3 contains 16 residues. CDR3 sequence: CASSLGVLYVGDTQYF. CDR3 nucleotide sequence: TGTGCCAGCAGCTTAGGGGTATTATACGTGGGAGATACGCAGTATTTT.

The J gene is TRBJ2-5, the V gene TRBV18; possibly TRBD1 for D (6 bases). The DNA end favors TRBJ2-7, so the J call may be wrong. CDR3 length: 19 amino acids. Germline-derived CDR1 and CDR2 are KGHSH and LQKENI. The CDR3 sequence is CASSLSDFLMGDIPYEQYF. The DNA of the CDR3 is TGTGCCAGCTCACTATCGGACTTCCTAATGGGGGACATCCCCTACGAGCAGTACTTC.

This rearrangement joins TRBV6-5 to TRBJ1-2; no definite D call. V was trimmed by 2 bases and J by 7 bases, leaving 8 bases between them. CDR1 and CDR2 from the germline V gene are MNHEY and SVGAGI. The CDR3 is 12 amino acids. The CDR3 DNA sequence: TGTGCCAGCAGTTACGTGGCGGGTGGCTACACCTTC. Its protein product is CASSYVAGGYTF.

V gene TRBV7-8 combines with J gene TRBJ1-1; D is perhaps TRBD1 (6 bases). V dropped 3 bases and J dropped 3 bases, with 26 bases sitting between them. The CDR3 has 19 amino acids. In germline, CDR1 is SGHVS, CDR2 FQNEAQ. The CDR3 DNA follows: TGTGCCAGCAGCTTCCGTTCGGGGGCAGGGAACGGTCCGCACACTGAAGCTTTCTTT. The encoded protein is CASSFRSGAGNGPHTEAFF. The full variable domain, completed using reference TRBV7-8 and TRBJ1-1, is GAGVSQSPRYKVAKRGQDVALRCDPISGHVSLFWYQQALGQGPEFLTYFQNEAQLDKSGLPSDRFFAERPEGSVSTLKIQRTQQEDSAVYLCASSFRSGAGNGPHTEAFFGQGTRLTVV.

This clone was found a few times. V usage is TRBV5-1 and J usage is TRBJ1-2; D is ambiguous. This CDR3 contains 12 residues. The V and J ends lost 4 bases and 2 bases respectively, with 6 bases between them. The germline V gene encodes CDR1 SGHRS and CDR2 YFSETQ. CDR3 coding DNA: TGCGCCAGCAGCGAGCAAAACTATGGCTACACCTTC. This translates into CASSEQNYGYTF. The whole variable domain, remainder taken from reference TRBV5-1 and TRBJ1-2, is KAGVTQTPRYLIKTRGQQVTLSCSPISGHRSVSWYQQTPGQGLQFLFEYFSETQRNKGNFPGRFSGRQFSNSRSEMNVSTLELGDSALYLCASSEQNYGYTFGSGTRLTVV.

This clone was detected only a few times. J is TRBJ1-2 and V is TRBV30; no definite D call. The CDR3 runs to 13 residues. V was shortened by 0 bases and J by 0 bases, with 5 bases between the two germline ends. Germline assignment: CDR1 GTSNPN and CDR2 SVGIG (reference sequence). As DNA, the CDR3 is TGTGCCTGGAGTGTACCCGCTAACTATGGCTACACCTTC. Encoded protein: CAWSVPANYGYTF.

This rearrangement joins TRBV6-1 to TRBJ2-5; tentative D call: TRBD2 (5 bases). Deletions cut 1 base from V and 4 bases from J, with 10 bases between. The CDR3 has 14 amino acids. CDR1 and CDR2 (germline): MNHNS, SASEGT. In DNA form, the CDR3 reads TGTGCCAGCAGTGAAGACCCTAGCAGAGAGACCCAGTACTTC. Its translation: CASSEDPSRETQYF.

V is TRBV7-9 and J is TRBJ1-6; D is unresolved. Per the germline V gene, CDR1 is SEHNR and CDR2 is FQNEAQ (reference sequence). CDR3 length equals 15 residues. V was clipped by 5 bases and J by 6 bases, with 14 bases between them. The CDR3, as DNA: TGTGCCAGCAGCCCAACCGGCCAATCTAATTCACCCCTCCACTTT. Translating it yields CASSPTGQSNSPLHF.

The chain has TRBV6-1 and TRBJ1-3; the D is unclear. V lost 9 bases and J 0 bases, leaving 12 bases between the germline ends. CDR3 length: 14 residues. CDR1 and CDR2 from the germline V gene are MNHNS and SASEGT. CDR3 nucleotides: TGTGCCAGTTTCTTATTGGGCTCTGGAAACACCATATATTTT. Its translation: CASFLLGSGNTIYF.

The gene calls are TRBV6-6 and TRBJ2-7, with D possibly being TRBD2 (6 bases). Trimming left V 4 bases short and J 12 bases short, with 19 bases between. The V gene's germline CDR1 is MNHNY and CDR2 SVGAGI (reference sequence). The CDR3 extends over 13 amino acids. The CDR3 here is CASSSLSSGRLYF. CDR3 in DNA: TGTGCCAGCAGTTCCCTCTCCTCAGGGAGGCTGTACTTC.

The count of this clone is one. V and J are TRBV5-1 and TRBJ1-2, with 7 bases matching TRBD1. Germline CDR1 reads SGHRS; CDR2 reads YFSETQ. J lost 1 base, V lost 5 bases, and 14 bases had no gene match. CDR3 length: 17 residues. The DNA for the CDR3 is TGCGCCAGCAGACCACCGGGACAGCAGCTCCTTAACTATGGCTACACCTTC. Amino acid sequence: CASRPPGQQLLNYGYTF.

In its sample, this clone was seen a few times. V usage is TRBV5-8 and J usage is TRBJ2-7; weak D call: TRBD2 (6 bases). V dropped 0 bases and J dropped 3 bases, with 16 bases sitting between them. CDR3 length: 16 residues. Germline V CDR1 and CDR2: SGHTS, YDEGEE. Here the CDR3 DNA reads TGTGCCAGCAGCTTGGGCCCCGGGGGAATCAGCTACGAGCAGTACTTC. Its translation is CASSLGPGGISYEQYF.

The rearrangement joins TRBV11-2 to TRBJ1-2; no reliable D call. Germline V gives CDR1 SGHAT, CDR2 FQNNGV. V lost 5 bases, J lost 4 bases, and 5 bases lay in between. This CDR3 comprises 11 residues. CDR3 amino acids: CASSLLYGYTF. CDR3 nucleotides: TGTGCCAGCAGCCTCCTCTATGGCTACACCTTC.

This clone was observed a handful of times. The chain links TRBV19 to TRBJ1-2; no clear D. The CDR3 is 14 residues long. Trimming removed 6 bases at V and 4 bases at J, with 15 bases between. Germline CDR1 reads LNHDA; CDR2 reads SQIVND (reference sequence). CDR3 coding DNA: TGTGCCAGTAGCCCCACCCGGAGCCCCTATGGCTACACCTTC. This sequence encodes CASSPTRSPYGYTF.

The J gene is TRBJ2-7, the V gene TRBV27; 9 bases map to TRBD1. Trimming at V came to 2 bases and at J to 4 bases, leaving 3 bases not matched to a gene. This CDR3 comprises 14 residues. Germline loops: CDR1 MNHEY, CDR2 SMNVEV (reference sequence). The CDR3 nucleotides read TGTGCCAGCAGTTTAAGGACAGGGGTGTACGAGCAGTACTTC. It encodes CASSLRTGVYEQYF.

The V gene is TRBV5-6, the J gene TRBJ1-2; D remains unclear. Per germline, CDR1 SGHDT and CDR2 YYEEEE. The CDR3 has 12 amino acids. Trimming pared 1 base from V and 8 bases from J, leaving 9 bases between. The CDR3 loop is CASSLWRGGYTF. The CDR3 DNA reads TGTGCCAGCAGCTTGTGGAGAGGCGGCTACACCTTC.

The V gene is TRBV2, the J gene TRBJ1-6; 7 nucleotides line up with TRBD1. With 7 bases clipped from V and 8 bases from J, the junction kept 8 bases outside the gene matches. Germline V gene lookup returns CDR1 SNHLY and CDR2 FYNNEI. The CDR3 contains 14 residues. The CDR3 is CASNPQGVDSPLHF. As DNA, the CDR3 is TGTGCCAGCAACCCTCAGGGGGTTGATTCACCCCTCCACTTT.